These T cell receptor beta chains were read from a single sample in a study of cytomegalovirus exposure and HLA in healthy donors. Method: immunoSEQ multiplex PCR; TCRdb's copy keeps in-frame clones and lacks some. The sample lists over 80,000 clones; approximately 72% were seen once. Material for sequencing was PBMCs. The receptors were gathered from a woman between 35 and 50 years old in good health and CMV-seronegative. The CDR3 runs from the conserved cysteine through the conserved F or W. The D gene is left open where the match is weak. Size tells how often a clone was seen (once, few, many) or the class of an expanded clone, and some rows leave it out.

d_gene	j_gene	abundance	v_gene	CDR3nt	CDR3aa
NA	TRBJ2-7	NA	TRBV18	TGTGCCAGCTCACGTCGGGAGCTCGACGAGCAGTACTTC	CASSRRELDEQYF
NA	TRBJ2-7	once	TRBV20-1	TGCAGTGTGGGACACCACGAGCAGTACTTC	CSVGHHEQYF
NA	TRBJ1-3	NA	TRBV28	TGTGCCAGCAGTGAACAGGGTTTAGGGGGAAACACCATATATTTT	CASSEQGLGGNTIYF
NA	TRBJ2-7	NA	TRBV11-2	TGTGCCAGCAGCTTAGATCAACGGGCCTACGAGCAGTACTTC	CASSLDQRAYEQYF
NA	TRBJ2-1	few	TRBV9	TGTGCCAGCAGCGCCTTTAGTGAGCAGTTCTTC	CASSAFSEQFF
NA	TRBJ2-2	NA	TRBV7-9	TGTGCCAGCAGCCTCAGTACCGGGGAGCTGTTTTTT	CASSLSTGELFF
TRBD2	TRBJ2-5	NA	TRBV6-1	TGTGCCAGCAGACGACTAGCTCGAGAGACCCAGTACTTC	CASRRLARETQYF
TRBD2	TRBJ2-5	NA	TRBV5-4	TGTGCCAGCAGCTCGTTGGGACTAGAGGTGGAGACCCAGTACTTC	CASSSLGLEVETQYF
TRBD1	TRBJ1-1	NA	TRBV9	TGTGCCAGCAGCCTCAGGACAGGGCAGGACACTGAAGCTTTCTTT	CASSLRTGQDTEAFF
TRBD1	TRBJ2-7	NA	TRBV6-5	TGTGCCAGCAGTAGGGGGACAGGGCCCTCCTACGAGCAGTACTTC	CASSRGTGPSYEQYF
NA	TRBJ2-1	NA	TRBV10-2	TGCGCCAGCGGTGCTACGGACAATGAGCAGTTCTTC	CASGATDNEQFF
TRBD1	TRBJ1-1	NA	TRBV19	TGTGCCAGTAGTATGTTATCACCCCCCGGGACAGGGGACACTGAAGCTTTCTTT	CASSMLSPPGTGDTEAFF
NA	TRBJ2-7	NA	TRBV5-6	TGTGCCAGCAGCTTGGCCGGAGTGGGTTTCTCCTACGAGCAGTACTTC	CASSLAGVGFSYEQYF
NA	TRBJ2-7	few	TRBV5-1	TGCGCCAGCAGCTTGAACAGGGAGCAGTACTTC	CASSLNREQYF
NA	TRBJ1-5	NA	TRBV27	TGTGCCAGCAGTTTCCTCGGTCAGCCCCAGCATTTT	CASSFLGQPQHF
TRBD2	TRBJ2-7	NA	TRBV13	TGTGCCAGCAGTGAATTCGCGGGAGTTAAAGACGAGCAGTACTTC	CASSEFAGVKDEQYF
NA	TRBJ2-7	NA	TRBV4-1	TGCGCCAGCAGCCAAGGCGATCGCAGGGCAGCGGGCAGCTCCTACGAGCAGTACTTC	CASSQGDRRAAGSSYEQYF
TRBD1	TRBJ2-5	few	TRBV28	TGTGCCAGCAGCACCGACCGGGACAGCGTTAAAGAGACCCAGTACTTC	CASSTDRDSVKETQYF
TRBD1	TRBJ1-5	NA	TRBV27	TGTGCCAGCAGGAGTAGAACAGGGGTGACTAACAATCAGCCCCAGCATTTT	CASRSRTGVTNNQPQHF
NA	TRBJ1-5	NA	TRBV28	TGTGCCAGCAGCAAAATCGGACTGTTAGGTCAGCCCCAGCATTTT	CASSKIGLLGQPQHF
TRBD1	TRBJ1-5	NA	TRBV7-9	TGTGCCAGCAGCTTCGGGGACAGGGGGCACATAGGCAATCAGCCCCAGCATTTT	CASSFGDRGHIGNQPQHF
NA	TRBJ2-7	NA	TRBV5-1	TGCGCCAGCAGCTTTGGAGGGAGCAGTGCCGAGCAGTACTTC	CASSFGGSSAEQYF
NA	TRBJ1-1	few	TRBV7-8	TGTGCCACAGGGCTAAGTCAGACTGAAGCTTTCTTT	CATGLSQTEAFF
TRBD2	TRBJ2-3	NA	TRBV7-9	TGTGCCAGCAGCCGATCGGGACTAGCGGGAGGAGATACGCAGTATTTT	CASSRSGLAGGDTQYF
NA	TRBJ1-1	NA	TRBV9	TGTGCCAGCAGCGTAGGGATCGGAGGAGGTGAAGCTTTCTTT	CASSVGIGGGEAFF
TRBD1	TRBJ2-5	NA	TRBV28	TGTGCCGGCAGTTTGGGGGACAGGTCAGGGGCCCAGTACTTC	CAGSLGDRSGAQYF
TRBD2	TRBJ2-6	once	TRBV7-8	TGTGCCAGCAGCTTAGGAGTAGCGGGCCCCTCTGGGGCCAACGTCCTGACTTTC	CASSLGVAGPSGANVLTF
NA	TRBJ1-2	NA	TRBV10-1	TGCGCCAGCAGTGCAGGGGTTACGTTTGGCTACACCTTC	CASSAGVTFGYTF
NA	TRBJ2-7	NA	TRBV28	TGTGCCAGCAGCCCAACCGGGGAAGCCAACTACGAGCAGTACTTC	CASSPTGEANYEQYF
TRBD1	TRBJ1-4	NA	TRBV27	TGTGCCAGCAGTGGGACAGGGTTTCGGGAAGAAAAACTGTTTTTT	CASSGTGFREEKLFF
TRBD1	TRBJ1-5	NA	TRBV27	TGTGCCAGCAGACGGGGACAGGCGCAGCCCCAGCATTTT	CASRRGQAQPQHF
TRBD1	TRBJ2-1	NA	TRBV6-5	TGTGCCAGCAGACTCGACAGGGGCAATGAGCAGTTCTTC	CASRLDRGNEQFF
TRBD1	TRBJ1-5	NA	TRBV27	TGTGCCAGCAGTCCCGGGACAGGTTTTGGTCCCCAGCATTTT	CASSPGTGFGPQHF
TRBD1	TRBJ1-2	NA	TRBV6-5	TGTGCCAGCAGCCGGACAGGGGATGGCTACACCTTC	CASSRTGDGYTF
TRBD2	TRBJ2-3	NA	TRBV5-4	TGTGCCACCAAGGGCGGGAGGAGTCCCCATGGCACAGATACGCAGTATTTT	CATKGGRSPHGTDTQYF
TRBD2	TRBJ2-2	NA	TRBV11-2	TGTGCCAGCAGCGGGCGGACTAGCGGGAGCAACACCGGGGAGCTGTTTTTT	CASSGRTSGSNTGELFF
NA	TRBJ1-3	once	TRBV9	TGTGCCAGCAGCGTAGAGAACGAGGCATTCAGTGGAAACACCATATATTTT	CASSVENEAFSGNTIYF
NA	TRBJ2-3	NA	TRBV5-1	TGCGCCAGCAGCTTGGACTTTTACACAGATACGCAGTATTTT	CASSLDFYTDTQYF
TRBD1	TRBJ1-1	NA	TRBV9	TGTGCCAGCAGCTCGGGACAGGGAGGCACTGAAGCTTTCTTT	CASSSGQGGTEAFF
TRBD1	TRBJ1-1	NA	TRBV10-3	TGTGCCATCAGTGTTGAATACAGGGGGCGATTAGTTGGATCGAACACTGAAGCTTTCTTT	CAISVEYRGRLVGSNTEAFF
NA	TRBJ2-1	NA	TRBV28	TGTGCCAGCAGTTTAGAGTTGGGGCCGAACTCCTACAATGAGCAGTTCTTC	CASSLELGPNSYNEQFF
TRBD2	TRBJ2-3	NA	TRBV4-2	TGTGCCAGCAGCCAAGATGATACTGGCGGGGAGGGGCAATATACGCAGTATTTT	CASSQDDTGGEGQYTQYF
TRBD1	TRBJ2-7	NA	TRBV5-6	TGTGCCAGCAGCTTGGGGGGACGACAGGGTGACGAGCAGTACTTC	CASSLGGRQGDEQYF
NA	TRBJ2-7	NA	TRBV9	TGTGCCAGCAGCCCCATCCCTAACCCCTACGAGCAGTACTTC	CASSPIPNPYEQYF
TRBD1	TRBJ1-5	few	TRBV30	TGTGCCTGGAGTGTAAACAGGGGAGGTCAGCCCCAGCATTTT	CAWSVNRGGQPQHF
TRBD1	TRBJ1-6	NA	TRBV9	TGTGCCAGCAGCCTTCGACAGGGGAGTAATTCACCCCTCCACTTT	CASSLRQGSNSPLHF